This entry lists 19 T cell receptor beta chains sequenced from one sample in a study of cytomegalovirus exposure and HLA in healthy donors. Libraries were prepared by immunoSEQ multiplex PCR; TCRdb keeps only in-frame clonotypes and omits some of them. The sample has about 240,000 clones, approximately 83% seen once; the top ten hold about 1.2%. Material for sequencing was PBMCs. These TCRs come from a woman younger than 45 in good health and CMV-seropositive.

This clone has a count of ten or more. V is TRBV15 and J is TRBJ2-5, with D perhaps TRBD2 (6 bases). There are 15 residues in the CDR3. Germline V gene sequence: CDR1 LNHNV, CDR2 YYDKDF (reference sequence). V was shortened by 0 bases and J by 5 bases, with 13 bases between the two germline ends. CDR3 sequence (DNA): TGTGCCACCAGCAGAGAGAGGGGCGGAGGGGAGACCCAGTACTTC. Encoded protein: CATSRERGGGETQYF.

The chain joins TRBV2 to TRBJ1-2, with D possibly being TRBD1 (5 bases). The germline gives CDR1 SNHLY, CDR2 FYNNEI. The CDR3 contains 13 residues. The germline V and J ends were trimmed by 2 bases and 10 bases, with 14 bases remaining between them. For the CDR3, the DNA is TGTGCCAGCAGTGAACCCCCAGGGCTGGCCTACACCTTC. Its protein product is CASSEPPGLAYTF.

V is TRBV6-5 and J is TRBJ2-1; TRBD2 might be the D (6 bases). Germline V gives CDR1 MNHEY, CDR2 SVGAGI. V gave up 7 bases and J gave up 8 bases, with 18 bases separating them. The CDR3 is 14 residues long. The CDR3 bases are TGTGCCAGCACGATGGAGGGTAATAACGATGAGCAGTTCTTC. This encodes CASTMEGNNDEQFF.

The chain links TRBV6-4 to TRBJ1-2; the D is unclear. V dropped 2 bases and J dropped 8 bases, with 6 bases sitting between them. CDR1 is MRHNA and CDR2 is SNTAGT in the germline V gene. There are 11 residues in the CDR3. Here the CDR3 reads CASSDRSGYTF. In DNA, the CDR3 is TGTGCCAGCAGTGACCGAAGCGGCTACACCTTC.

This clone is a singleton in its sample. This chain links TRBV2 with TRBJ2-5; D gene uncertain. Germline CDR1 is SNHLY and CDR2 is FYNNEI. The CDR3 loop spans 14 amino acids. V gave up 6 bases and J gave up 5 bases, with 16 bases separating them. In DNA form, the CDR3 reads TGTGCCAGCAGGGCACCGCAGTCGTGGGAGACCCAGTACTTC. Translation gives CASRAPQSWETQYF.

The chain recombines TRBV9 with TRBJ1-1; no reliable D call. V was cut by 0 bases and J by 3 bases, with 6 bases left in between. The germline gives CDR1 SGDLS, CDR2 YYNGEE. This CDR3 is built from 13 residues. The CDR3 sequence is CASSVAGYTEAFF. Here the CDR3 DNA reads TGTGCCAGCAGCGTAGCGGGGTACACTGAAGCTTTCTTT. The full variable domain, rest sourced from reference TRBV9 and TRBJ1-1, is DSGVTQTPKHLITATGQRVTLRCSPRSGDLSVYWYQQSLDQGLQFLIQYYNGEERAKGNILERFSAQQFPDLHSELNLSSLELGDSALYFCASSVAGYTEAFFGQGTRLTVV.

Points on this clone: An end of the junction does not agree with germline; a read error may underlie this. The V call is TRBV7-7, the J call TRBJ2-1, with 13 nucleotides matching TRBD2. CDR3 length: 15 residues. Germline CDR1 reads SSHAT; CDR2 reads FNYEAQ (reference sequence). Here the CDR3 reads CASSLGTSGIGEQFF. CDR3 DNA: TGTGCTAGCAGCTTAGGGACTAGCGGGATCGGAGAGCAGTTCTTC.

The chain links TRBV29-1 to TRBJ1-2; 8 positions agree with TRBD1. The V and J ends lost 6 bases and 5 bases, in that order; junction bases with no gene match: 14. Germline CDR1 SQVTM, CDR2 ANQGSEA. There are 15 residues in the CDR3. In DNA, the CDR3 is TGCAGCGTGGACGCAATCAGGGGGCAGGGGTATGGCTACACCTTC. Translating gives CSVDAIRGQGYGYTF.

This clone was counted a single time. The chain employs TRBV14 and TRBJ1-2; a weak D match, TRBD1 (5 bases). The V end lost 4 bases, the J end lost 4 bases, and 19 bases lay between the germline ends. The CDR3 is 16 amino acids. Germline values: CDR1 SGHDN, CDR2 FVKESK. The CDR3 region is CASSRGAGDVGYGYTF. In DNA form, the CDR3 reads TGTGCCAGCAGCCGAGGGGCGGGGGACGTCGGCTATGGCTACACCTTC.

This clone was observed once. CDR3 in amino acids: CASTYETSGNNEQFF. In nucleotides, the CDR3 is TGCGCCAGCACCTACGAGACTAGCGGGAACAATGAGCAGTTCTTC. This chain uses TRBV4-1 with TRBJ2-1; 11 bases are a match to TRBD2. Germline-derived CDR1 and CDR2 are MGHRA and YSYEKL. This CDR3 is built from 15 residues. The V segment lost 7 bases and the J segment 5 bases; nucleotides outside the gene matches: 7.

The chain couples TRBV14 to TRBJ1-5; 8 positions match TRBD1. V gave up 4 bases and J gave up 1 base; unmatched junction bases: 12. The germline V gene encodes CDR1 SGHDN and CDR2 FVKESK. This CDR3 is built from 18 residues. The CDR3 DNA is TGTGCCAGCAGCCCGGAATACCAGGGGGCGCAGAGCAATCAGCCCCAGCATTTT. It encodes CASSPEYQGAQSNQPQHF.

This chain uses TRBV5-1 with TRBJ1-2; D possibly corresponds to TRBD1 (6 bases). Germline CDR1 SGHRS, CDR2 YFSETQ. The CDR3 length is 13 residues. Trimming stripped 4 bases from V and 6 bases from J, with 13 bases between. DNA for the CDR3: TGCGCCAGCAGCCCGGACAGCATTAATGGCTACACCTTC. It specifies CASSPDSINGYTF.

The genes are TRBV6-1 and TRBJ2-1, with 8 bases lining up with TRBD1. Germline assignment: CDR1 MNHNS and CDR2 SASEGT. CDR3 size: 13 residues. Trimming at V came to 6 bases and at J to 9 bases, leaving 7 bases not matched to a gene. The CDR3 coding sequence is TGTGCCAGCAGGCCGGGACAGGAATCTGAGCAGTTCTTC. Its translation: CASRPGQESEQFF.

This chain links TRBV5-4 with TRBJ2-7; 8 bases are a match to TRBD2. V shed 2 bases, J shed 2 bases, and the junction held 6 bases outside the gene matches. The CDR3 has 15 amino acids. Germline CDR1 and CDR2: SGHNT and YYREEE (reference sequence). CDR3 residues: CASSFPSGQTYEQYF. CDR3 sequence (DNA): TGTGCCAGCAGCTTCCCTAGCGGGCAAACCTACGAGCAGTACTTC.

The rearrangement links TRBV19 to TRBJ1-1; perhaps TRBD1 as D (5 bases). The CDR3 loop spans 14 amino acids. The V gene's germline CDR1 is LNHDA and CDR2 SQIVND (reference sequence). Trimming stripped 8 bases from V and 4 bases from J, with 17 bases between. The CDR3 here is CASGLLPGGTEAFF. CDR3 nucleotides: TGTGCCAGTGGGCTTCTTCCCGGGGGCACTGAAGCTTTCTTT.

The chain carries TRBV7-9 and TRBJ2-2; 8 nucleotides align to TRBD1. CDR3 length: 16 amino acids. Trimming cost V 5 bases and J 5 bases; bases outside gene matches: 10. Germline assignment: CDR1 SEHNR and CDR2 FQNEAQ (reference sequence). The CDR3 nucleotides read TGTGCCAGCAGCCAAGCGCAGGGGGCGCTAACCGGGGAGCTGTTTTTT. Translation gives CASSQAQGALTGELFF. The whole variable domain, remainder taken from reference TRBV7-9 and TRBJ2-2, is DTGVSQNPRHKITKRGQNVTFRCDPISEHNRLYWYRQTLGQGPEFLTYFQNEAQLEKSRLLSDRFSAERPKGSFSTLEIQRTEQGDSAMYLCASSQAQGALTGELFFGEGSRLTVL.

This clone appeared a few times. The chain joins TRBV4-2 to TRBJ2-7, with D possibly TRBD1 on 5 matching bases. V was trimmed by 0 bases and J by 3 bases, leaving 12 bases between them. Germline CDR1 and CDR2: LGHNA and YNFKEQ. The CDR3 runs 15 residues. CDR3 DNA: TGTGCCAGCAGCCAAGATTCCAGGGTTAACTACGAGCAGTACTTC. Translated: CASSQDSRVNYEQYF.

A single count supports this clone. The chain recombines TRBV4-2 with TRBJ2-5; 7 nucleotides line up with TRBD2. J gave up 4 bases and V 0 bases, and 11 bases lay outside the gene matches. The CDR3 spans 17 residues. Germline V gene sequence: CDR1 LGHNA, CDR2 YNFKEQ. The CDR3 DNA sequence: TGTGCCAGCAGCCAAGATACGGGGGGAGGCCAGGCAGAGACCCAGTACTTC. This encodes CASSQDTGGGQAETQYF.

The chain couples TRBV9 to TRBJ2-7; TRBD2 aligns across 7 bases. This CDR3 is 16 amino acids long. Germline assignment: CDR1 SGDLS and CDR2 YYNGEE. V gave up 4 bases and J gave up 0 bases; unmatched junction bases: 10. Here the CDR3 DNA reads TGTGCCAGCAGCCCCGAAATGGGGGGGAACTCCTACGAGCAGTACTTC. Translated: CASSPEMGGNSYEQYF. The entire variable domain, with the rest obtained from reference TRBV9 and TRBJ2-7, is as follows: DSGVTQTPKHLITATGQRVTLRCSPRSGDLSVYWYQQSLDQGLQFLIQYYNGEERAKGNILERFSAQQFPDLHSELNLSSLELGDSALYFCASSPEMGGNSYEQYFGPGTRLTVT.